This T cell receptor (beta chain) was captured in a study of STAT5B mutations in CD4+ large granular lymphocyte leukemia. Study observations and caveats: About a quarter of private leukemic clonotypes occurred rarely in other patients' non-leukemic repertoires. Compared with healthy controls (2/35), patient top clones favored TRBV06 (8/27).

This was a survey-level run. Authors' processing steps: Productive clonotypes were detectable down to 2.59 x 10-5 frequency. TCRdb's copy holds only in-frame clones and misses some; the assay was immunoSEQ multiplex PCR. The V and J calls and clone size come from that table; D and trimming were worked out from the DNA. The sample has 20,000 to 25,000 clones, more than 65% seen once. CDR1 is SGHDT, CDR2 YYEEEE, per germline. Trimming removed 7 bases from V and 5 bases from J, with 19 bases in between. CDR3 length equals 15 residues. Points on this clone: Its antigen is undetermined.

What was sequenced was CD4+ T cells from blood buffy coats. The chain uses TRBV5-6 and TRBJ2-1; perhaps D is TRBD1 or TRBD2 (5 bases each). The receptor was isolated from a human donor in good health. CDR3 residues: CASQLGRNSHNEQFF. In DNA form, the CDR3 reads TGTGCCAGCCAGCTGGGACGAAATTCCCACAATGAGCAGTTCTTC.